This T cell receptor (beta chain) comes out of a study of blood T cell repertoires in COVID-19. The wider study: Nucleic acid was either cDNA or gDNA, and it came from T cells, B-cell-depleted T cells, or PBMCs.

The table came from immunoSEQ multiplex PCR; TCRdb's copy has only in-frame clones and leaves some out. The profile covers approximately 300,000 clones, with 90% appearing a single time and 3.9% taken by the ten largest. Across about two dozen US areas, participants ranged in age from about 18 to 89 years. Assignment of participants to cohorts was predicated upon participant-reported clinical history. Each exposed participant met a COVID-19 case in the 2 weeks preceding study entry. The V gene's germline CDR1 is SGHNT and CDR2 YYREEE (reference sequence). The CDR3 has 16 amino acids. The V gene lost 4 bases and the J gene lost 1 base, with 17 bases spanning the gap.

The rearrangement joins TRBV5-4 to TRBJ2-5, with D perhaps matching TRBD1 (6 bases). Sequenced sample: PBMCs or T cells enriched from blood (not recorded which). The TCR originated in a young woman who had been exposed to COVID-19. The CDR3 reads CASSPPTGIFQETQYF. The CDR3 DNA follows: TGTGCCAGCAGCCCGCCGACAGGAATCTTCCAAGAGACCCAGTACTTC. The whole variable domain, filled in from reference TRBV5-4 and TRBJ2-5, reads ETGVTQSPTHLIKTRGQQVTLRCSSQSGHNTVSWYQQALGQGPQFIFQYYREEENGRGNFPPRFSGLQFPNYSSELNVNALELDDSALYLCASSPPTGIFQETQYFGPGTRLLVL.